The 30 T cell receptor beta chains below come from one sample, sequenced in a study. TCRdb called the 5' RACE reads again in MiXCR, with one record for every CDR3 protein. Altogether just under 65,000 distinct CDR3 sequences are present, approximately 22% being singletons, with the ten largest covering approximately 3%. The specimen sequenced was memory CD4+ T cells sorted from a lymph node. Subset meaning: memory CD4+ T cells, CD4+CD45RO+CD25-. All receptors derive from a female donor with breast cancer.

This clonotype was seen repeatedly, ten times or more. The chain employs TRBV7-3 and TRBJ1-2, with 7 positions matching TRBD1. The V gene end was trimmed by 5 bases and the J gene end by 4 bases; junction bases not matched to a gene: 10. Germline CDR1 reads SGHTA; CDR2 reads FQGTGA. This CDR3 is 15 amino acids long. This CDR3 reads CASSLGPGQLYGYTF. The CDR3 DNA follows: TGTGCCAGCAGCCTGGGACCGGGACAGCTCTATGGCTACACCTTC.

There are many counts of this clonotype. The rearrangement joins TRBV4-3 to TRBJ2-3, with D possibly being TRBD1 (6 bases). The CDR3 runs to 13 residues. The germline CDR1 and CDR2 sequences are LGHNA and YSLEER. Trimming left V 6 bases short and J 6 bases short, with 13 bases between. The CDR3 DNA follows: TGCGCCAGCAGTCAAACAACAGGGGATACGCAGTATTTT. Translated, it gives CASSQTTGDTQYF.

V gene TRBV7-2 combines with J gene TRBJ2-3, with 12 bases lining up with TRBD2. This CDR3 has 13 amino acids. The V gene's germline CDR1 is SGHTA and CDR2 FQGNSA. Trimming cost V 5 bases and J 14 bases; bases outside gene matches: 8. The CDR3 here is CASSLRGTSGRYF. The CDR3 DNA sequence: TGTGCCAGCAGCCTAAGGGGGACTAGCGGGCGGTATTTT.

At least ten counts were recorded for this clonotype. The chain carries TRBV27 and TRBJ2-7; perhaps TRBD1 as D (5 bases). The CDR3 has 13 amino acids. Trimming pared 7 bases from V and 5 bases from J, leaving 15 bases between. From germline, CDR1 is MNHEY and CDR2 SMNVEV (reference sequence). The chain's CDR3 is CASKWTIGDEQYF. The CDR3 bases are TGTGCCAGCAAGTGGACAATAGGGGACGAGCAGTACTTC.

This clonotype was detected many times. V is TRBV7-6 and J is TRBJ2-1; D may correspond to TRBD1 or TRBD2 (6 bases each). Trimming cost V 4 bases and J 8 bases, with 15 bases left between them. CDR3 length: 14 amino acids. In germline, CDR1 is SGHVS, CDR2 FNYEAQ. Here the CDR3 DNA reads TGTGCCAGCAGCTCCGGGACGGGGGCAGATGAGCAGTTCTTC. Translated: CASSSGTGADEQFF. Together with reference TRBV7-6 and TRBJ2-1, the CDR3 gives the full variable domain: GAGVSQSPRYKVTKRGQDVALRCDPISGHVSLYWYRQALGQGPEFLTYFNYEAQQDKSGLPNDRFSAERPEGSISTLTIQRTEQRDSAMYRCASSSGTGADEQFFGPGTRLTVL.

This clonotype occurred once. A read error may be the cause here, since a much bigger clone is one base away. The chain combines TRBV27 with TRBJ1-6; D call uncertain. V lost 5 bases and J 7 bases, leaving 15 bases between the germline ends. The CDR3 contains 15 residues. Germline CDR1 reads MNHEY; CDR2 reads SMNVEV (reference sequence). This CDR3 reads CASSARACRNSPLHF. The CDR3 nucleotides read TGTGCCAGCAGTGCGAGGGCTTGTAGGAATTCACCCCTCCACTTT.

J is TRBJ1-4 and V is TRBV12-3 or TRBV12-4, with D perhaps TRBD1 (6 bases). Trimming shortened V by 0 bases and J by 8 bases, and 13 bases separated the two germline ends. This CDR3 comprises 15 residues. The CDR3 DNA follows: TGTGCCAGCAGTTTAGCGCAAGGGGGTAGGGAAAAACTGTTTTTT. It yields the protein CASSLAQGGREKLFF.

In its sample, this clonotype is medium-sized (0.01 to 0.1%). The chain has TRBV5-1 and TRBJ2-7; 11 nucleotides match TRBD1. With 4 bases clipped from V and 3 bases from J, the junction kept 12 bases outside the gene matches. Germline lookup yields CDR1 SGHRS and CDR2 YFSETQ. The CDR3 is made up of 17 amino acids. The CDR3 region has the DNA TGCGCCAGCAGCCCGAGACTAACCGGGACAGGGGGCTACGAGCAGTACTTC. Translated: CASSPRLTGTGGYEQYF.

This clonotype occurred many times. V is TRBV5-1 and J is TRBJ2-3; 7 nucleotides align to TRBD2. The CDR3 is 14 residues long. CDR1 is SGHRS, CDR2 YFSETQ, per germline. J was trimmed by 4 bases and V by 4 bases; bases with no gene match: 6. The CDR3 spells CASSPRGRADTQYF. The CDR3 region has the DNA TGCGCCAGCAGCCCCCGCGGGAGAGCAGATACGCAGTATTTT.

This clonotype appeared a few times. The chain has TRBV20-1 and TRBJ2-3, with TRBD1 identical over 11 bases. V shed 1 base, J shed 1 base, and the junction held 1 base outside the gene matches. CDR3 length: 15 amino acids. Germline V gene lookup returns CDR1 DFQATT and CDR2 SNEGSKA (reference sequence). The CDR3 DNA is TGCAGTGCTAGAGGGACAGGGGGCGGCACAGATACGCAGTATTTT. Translation: CSARGTGGGTDTQYF.

This clonotype was counted between two and nine times. The chain carries TRBV7-2 and TRBJ1-2; 10 bases line up with TRBD1. Germline CDR1 and CDR2: SGHTA and FQGNSA. The CDR3 is made up of 16 amino acids. The V gene end was trimmed by 3 bases and the J gene end by 1 base; junction bases not matched to a gene: 5. CDR3 bases: TGTGCCAGCAGCTTCCCGGGACAGGGGTTTAACTATGGCTACACCTTC. It is translated as CASSFPGQGFNYGYTF.

The chain employs TRBV5-2 and TRBJ2-5; the table's D gene call, TRBD1, was not cross checked with the DNA. TRBV5-2 is a documented pseudogene. The CDR3 contains 14 residues. In DNA, the CDR3 is TGTGCCAGCAACTCACGGACAGGCCAAGAGACCCAGTACTTC. Its protein is CASNSRTGQETQYF.

Comment on this clonotype: Being one base from a much bigger clone, this may be a read error. The chain employs TRBV11-2 and TRBJ2-7, with TRBD2 as a possible D gene (6 bases). The germline V gene has CDR1 SGHAT and CDR2 FQNNGV. V lost 1 base and J lost 2, with 15 bases in between. CDR3 length: 16 amino acids. The CDR3 region is CASSLGAAGPTYEQYF. CDR3 nucleotide sequence: TGTGCCAGCAGCTTAGGCGCGGCGGGACCGACCTACGAGCAGTACTTC.

The chain has TRBV7-2 and TRBJ2-7; TRBD2 matches at 9 bases. CDR3 length: 13 amino acids. The trim removed 8 bases at V and 4 bases at J, leaving 6 bases unmatched. Germline loops: CDR1 SGHTA, CDR2 FQGNSA. CDR3 coding DNA: TGTGCCAGCTCCATTAGCGGGAGATACGAGCAGTACTTC. It translates to CASSISGRYEQYF.

Ten or more counts support this clonotype. V usage is TRBV6-1 and J usage is TRBJ2-5; the match to TRBD1 covers 8 bases. The germline gives CDR1 MNHNS, CDR2 SASEGT. The CDR3 runs to 13 residues. The trim removed 6 bases at V and 2 bases at J, leaving 2 bases unmatched. Here the CDR3 reads CASSRDRQETQYF. As DNA, the CDR3 is TGTGCCAGCAGCCGGGACAGGCAAGAGACCCAGTACTTC.

This clonotype has ten or more counts. This sequence joins TRBV7-2 and TRBJ2-6; no clear D. The CDR3 extends over 14 amino acids. Deletions cut 2 bases from V and 0 bases from J, with 2 bases between. Per the germline V gene, CDR1 is SGHTA and CDR2 is FQGNSA. CDR3 amino acids: CASSLISGANVLTF. The CDR3 nucleotides read TGTGCCAGCAGCTTAATCTCTGGGGCCAACGTCCTGACTTTC.

The rearrangement uses TRBV7-9 and TRBJ1-2; unclear D gene. The germline CDR1 and CDR2 sequences are SEHNR and FQNEAQ (reference sequence). This CDR3 has 15 residues. Between the trimmed V and J ends, which lost 5 bases and 5 bases, there was a span of 18 bases. CDR3: CASSPRWADKYGYTF. The CDR3 DNA reads as TGTGCCAGCAGCCCCCGTTGGGCAGATAAGTATGGCTACACCTTC.

The table lists this clonotype with a few counts. The V call is TRBV5-1, the J call TRBJ1-1; D perhaps matches TRBD1 (5 bases). The CDR3 sequence is 16 residues long. Trimming removed 2 bases from V and 1 base from J, with 15 bases in between. Germline CDR1 is SGHRS and CDR2 is YFSETQ. Here the CDR3 reads CASSFALTDPNTEAFF. The CDR3 DNA reads TGCGCCAGCAGCTTTGCCCTGACAGACCCGAACACTGAAGCTTTCTTT.

In this sample, this clonotype turned up once. The junction shows a germline mismatch at one end, possibly a read error. The chain is built from TRBV12-3 or TRBV12-4 and TRBJ2-3, with D perhaps matching TRBD1 (6 bases). CDR3 length: 14 amino acids. The CDR3 nucleotides read TGTGCCAGCAGCTTAGACAGGAGCACAGATACGCAGTATTTT. Encoded protein: CASSLDRSTDTQYF.

There are a few counts of this clonotype. This chain uses TRBV6-1 with TRBJ2-3, with TRBD1 matching 7 bases. The CDR3 sequence is 14 residues long. V shed 5 bases and J 1 base; nucleotides not matched to a gene: 3. Germline CDR1 MNHNS, CDR2 SASEGT. CDR3 protein: CASSTGAGTDTQYF. In DNA, the CDR3 is TGTGCCAGCAGTACAGGGGCGGGCACAGATACGCAGTATTTT.

Comment on this clonotype: It may be a read error: a sequence one base away is much more abundant. CDR3 in DNA: TGTACCAGCGGTCGACAGGGGGCGAACACCGGGGAGCTGTTTTTT. Protein sequence: CTSGRQGANTGELFF. The chain is built from TRBV9 and TRBJ2-2; 9 positions agree with TRBD1. The CDR3 is 15 residues long. Germline V gene lookup returns CDR1 SGDLS and CDR2 YYNGEE.

This clonotype has only a few counts. V and J are TRBV6-1 and TRBJ2-7, with D perhaps matching TRBD2 (6 bases). Germline CDR1 MNHNS, CDR2 SASEGT. The CDR3 is 13 amino acids. V shed 4 bases and J shed 3 bases, with 10 bases lying between them. CDR3 nucleotides: TGTGCCAGCAGTGCCTCTAGCGTCTACGAGCAGTACTTC. The encoded protein is CASSASSVYEQYF.

This clonotype has only a few counts. The chain combines TRBV5-4 with TRBJ2-1; 8 bases line up with TRBD2. The V segment lost 4 bases and the J segment 8 bases; nucleotides outside the gene matches: 11. CDR1 SGHNT and CDR2 YYREEE come from the germline V gene (reference sequence). This CDR3 is built from 15 residues. In nucleotides, the CDR3 is TGTGCCAGCAGCGCTCGGGAGGGCCTAGTTTATGAGCAGTTCTTC. It translates to CASSAREGLVYEQFF.

The chain uses TRBV2 and TRBJ1-5, with 9 bases lining up with TRBD1. CDR1 is SNHLY, CDR2 FYNNEI, per germline. Trimming removed 2 bases from V and 4 bases from J; junction bases left unmatched: 3. The CDR3 consists of 15 residues. The CDR3, as DNA: TGTGCCAGCAGTGAAACAGGGGGCCTTAATCAGCCCCAGCATTTT. It encodes CASSETGGLNQPQHF.

This clonotype occurred many times. The J gene is TRBJ2-1, the V gene TRBV6-2 or TRBV6-3; D might be TRBD2 (5 bases). The length of the CDR3 is 13 residues. V was pared by 5 bases and J by 8 bases, with 13 bases between. CDR1 is MNHEY, CDR2 SVGEGT, per germline. The chain's CDR3 is CASSPPLVYEQFF. The CDR3 coding sequence is TGTGCCAGCAGTCCCCCACTAGTTTATGAGCAGTTCTTC.

This clonotype was recorded many times. The chain is built from TRBV4-3 and TRBJ2-3, with TRBD2 matching over 7 bases. CDR1 is LGHNA and CDR2 is YSLEER in the germline V gene. CDR3 length equals 14 residues. Trimming took 0 bases from V and 3 from J; bases not matched to a gene: 0. CDR3 nucleotides: TGCGCCAGCAGCCAAGACGGGGGGACAGATACGCAGTATTTT. This translates into CASSQDGGTDTQYF.

A few counts support this clonotype. The V call is TRBV12-3 or TRBV12-4, the J call TRBJ2-2; possible D gene TRBD1, 6 bases. Between the trimmed V and J ends, which lost 3 bases and 6 bases, there was a span of 8 bases. The CDR3 has 13 residues. CDR3 nucleotide sequence: TGTGCCAGCAGTTTCCAGGGGCCCGGGGAGCTGTTTTTT. As protein: CASSFQGPGELFF.

This clonotype was observed a few times. This chain links TRBV3-1 with TRBJ1-1; D uncertain. Germline values: CDR1 LGHDT, CDR2 YNNKEL (reference sequence). The CDR3 is 15 residues long. V gave up 1 base and J gave up 6 bases, with 15 bases separating them. CDR3 DNA: TGTGCCAGCAGCCAAGGGCCACAATTGGGCTCTGAAGCTTTCTTT. Its protein is CASSQGPQLGSEAFF.

This clonotype was seen repeatedly, ten times or more. This chain joins TRBV12-3 or TRBV12-4 and TRBJ2-3; D gene ambiguous. Trimming pared 5 bases from V and 9 bases from J, leaving 9 bases between. The CDR3 runs 11 residues. The CDR3 here is CASSRSVTQYF. The CDR3 bases are TGTGCCAGCAGTCGTTCAGTCACGCAGTATTTT.

This clonotype was detected a few times. The chain has TRBV20-1 and TRBJ2-3; D remains ambiguous. The CDR3 has 12 amino acids. In germline, CDR1 is DFQATT, CDR2 SNEGSKA (reference sequence). Trimming cost V 2 bases and J 2 bases, with 5 bases left between them. The CDR3 region has the DNA TGCAGTGCTAGACCAGCCACAGATACGCAGTATTTT. Translating it yields CSARPATDTQYF.